Listed below are T cell receptor beta chains from one sample, sequenced in a study of blood T cell repertoires in COVID-19. Libraries were prepared by immunoSEQ multiplex PCR; TCRdb keeps only in-frame clonotypes and omits some of them. Of approximately 55,000 clones in the sample, 90% were seen once. Sequenced material: peripheral blood. The receptors stem from a man aged 35 to 55 with acute or convalescent COVID-19. CDR3s include the opening cysteine and the closing phenylalanine or tryptophan.

V,J,CDR3
TRBV21-1,TRBJ1-2,CASSNGQGKDYGYTF
TRBV6-5,TRBJ1-4,CASSYSYNAGEKLFF
TRBV3-1/TRBV3-2,TRBJ1-1,CASSKTGSTEAFF
TRBV7-8,TRBJ1-6,CASNRDSNSPLHF
TRBV29-1,TRBJ1-6,CSVGGGELGSPLHF
TRBV6-6,TRBJ1-4,CASSYVSYNEKLFF
TRBV18,TRBJ1-1,CASSPTGMNTEAFF
TRBV3-1/TRBV3-2,TRBJ1-1,CASSQITDNTEAFF
TRBV6-2/TRBV6-3,TRBJ2-1,CASSPDSNNEQFF
TRBV6-2/TRBV6-3,TRBJ1-5,CASSYSPAGQGTQPQHF
TRBV5-6,TRBJ2-7,CASSPSRAYEQYF
TRBV19,TRBJ2-2,CATTPPSDTGELFF
TRBV20-1,TRBJ2-5,CSASSGGETQYF
TRBV10-1,TRBJ1-1,CASMGVNTEAFF
TRBV11-3,TRBJ2-1,CASSLDGWNEQFF
TRBV3-1/TRBV3-2,TRBJ2-7,CASSQEWAGEYEQYF
TRBV3-1/TRBV3-2,TRBJ2-7,CASSRKGAREQYF